This T cell receptor (beta chain) was recorded in a study of vaccination effects on CD4 cells after COVID-19 (dated by TCRdb to between 2022 and 2023). A note on the overall study: Across the study, the median time from the second dose to post-vaccine sampling was 72 days (range 14 to 241). The study compared SARS-CoV-2 spike-specific CD4+ TCR repertoires before and after mRNA vaccination in COVID-19 convalescent patients and infection-naive vaccine recipients. In the study, cultures from other donors were sequenced using the Oncomine TCR Beta short-read assay on an Illumina iSeq 100. The full study included around nine COVID-19 convalescent patients and several SARS-CoV-2-naive healthy vaccine recipients.

The germline V gene gives CDR1 as MGHRA and CDR2 as YSYEKL. Deletion took 3 bases off V and 0 bases off J, with a span of 11 bases between the germline ends. Reading from cysteine to phenylalanine, the CDR3 counts 16 amino acids. Kept here is only the CDR3 DNA, which spans 48 bases and is read in frame from base 1. In the ViraFEST assay, PBMC were stimulated with viral peptide pools, and antigen-specific CD4+ T cell clonotypes were then identified by expansion using TCR sequencing. After less than 13 days of culture, CD4+ T cells were isolated with the EasySep CD4+ T cell isolation kit. Each participant got two doses of an mRNA SARS-CoV-2 vaccine, either BNT162b2 or mRNA-1273. Healthy vaccine recipients had no prior SARS-CoV-2 infection, confirmed by negative nucleocapsid antibodies before and after vaccination. Each well held under 2.5 million PBMC cultured in IMDM containing about 5.4% human AB serum, about 10 IU/ml IL-2 and gentamicin, along with around 11 ug/ml peptides. On days 3 and 7, half of the culture medium was replaced with fresh IL-2-containing medium. Unless noted otherwise, every peptide stimulation condition was cultured in triplicate wells. PBMC were separated from whole blood using Ficoll-Paque Plus gradient centrifugation and were then either cryopreserved at -140C or used fresh. Overlapping peptide pools spanned the spike proteins of SARS-CoV-2 and the common cold coronaviruses HCoV-NL63, HCoV-OC43 and HCoV-229E. Genomic DNA was extracted from cultured CD4+ T cells with the QIAamp micro DNA kit.

The investigation overall reported the following: At late post-vaccination timepoints, both infection-induced and vaccine-induced clones showed marked clonal contraction, consistent with waning T cell responses. The study was limited by a small number of convalescent patients and lacked early post-infection timepoints. Among healthy vaccine recipients, nearly all vaccine-induced clones were SARS-CoV-2 mono-reactive, and just 1 of 255 was cross-reactive with common cold coronaviruses.

The library was obtained by the immunoSEQ multiplex PCR assay. DNA from the CD4+ T cells that had been cultured and isolated underwent TCR beta CDR3 sequencing. The paper's processing steps were these. Non-productive TCR sequences were removed, reads were trimmed to the CDR3 region, and CDR3s of at least 7 amino acids were retained. The MANAFEST web app was used to pick out antigen-specific clonotypes by comparing their expansion in peptide wells with that in reference cultures. To count as positive, a clone had to show expansion at FDR<0.05 compared with the reference and with all other wells, an odds ratio above 5, and a frequency above 0.1% in two replicate wells. Cross-reactive clonotypes were defined as significantly expanded in SARS-CoV-2 spike wells and in at least one common cold coronavirus spike condition. Using the stringdist R package, CDR3 similarity was measured by Levenshtein distance, and unrooted trees were constructed with ape in R 3.6.1. Here the immuneACCESS table is served through TCRdb, limited to in-frame sequences with V and J called. Missing clones are a known gap in these copies; in checked studies unresolved V genes cover under half, and the rest lacks a known reason. The V and J calls and the clone size are those of that table, but D and trimming were determined from the DNA. In all, the sample holds under 25,000 clones, and 80% to 90% of those were seen once. In total, the top ten clones hold roughly 5.7% of the sample.

Concerning this clone: Its target antigen remains unknown. Base qualities are not recorded, but no much larger clone differs from it by a single base.

The origin of this receptor is a human donor who received a COVID-19 vaccine. Some clones in this sample may be carry-over from other donors' samples. The sequence is built from TRBV4-1 and TRBJ1-4; a confident D gene designation cannot be given. The sample was CD4+ T cells from PBMCs cultured with SARS-CoV-2 spike peptides, taken after COVID-19 vaccination. According to the study, the label for this sample's cell subset or site signals: SARS-CoV-2 spike overlapping peptide pool stimulation. The base sequence is TGCGCCAGCAGCCAGACTTATGATGCAACTAATGAAAAACTGTTTTTT. Its product reads: CASSQTYDATNEKLFF.